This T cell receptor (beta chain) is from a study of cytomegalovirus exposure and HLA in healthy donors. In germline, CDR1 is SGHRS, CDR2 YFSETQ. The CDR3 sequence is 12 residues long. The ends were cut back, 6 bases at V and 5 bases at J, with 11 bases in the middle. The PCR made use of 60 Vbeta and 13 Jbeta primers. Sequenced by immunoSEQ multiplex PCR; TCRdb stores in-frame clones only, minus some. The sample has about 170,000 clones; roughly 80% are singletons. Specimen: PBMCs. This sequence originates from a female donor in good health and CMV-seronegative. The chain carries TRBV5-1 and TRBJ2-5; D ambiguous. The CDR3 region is CASTIDAETQYF. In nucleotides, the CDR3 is TGCGCCAGCACTATCGATGCGGAGACCCAGTACTTC.